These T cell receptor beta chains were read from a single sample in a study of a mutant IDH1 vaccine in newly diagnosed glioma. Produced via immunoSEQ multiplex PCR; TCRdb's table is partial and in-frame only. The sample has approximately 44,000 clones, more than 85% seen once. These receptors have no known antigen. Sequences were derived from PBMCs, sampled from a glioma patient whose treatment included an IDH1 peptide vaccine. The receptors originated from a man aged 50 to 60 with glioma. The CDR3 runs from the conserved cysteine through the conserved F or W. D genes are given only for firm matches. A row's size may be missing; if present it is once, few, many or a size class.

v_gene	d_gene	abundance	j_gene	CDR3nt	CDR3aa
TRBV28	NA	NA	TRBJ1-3	TGTGCCAGCAGTCACCCAGGACAGCTCTCTGGAAACACCATATATTTT	CASSHPGQLSGNTIYF
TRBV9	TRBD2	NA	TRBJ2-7	TGTGCCAGCAGCTATGTCGGGACTAGCCGTCCCTACGAGCAGTACTTC	CASSYVGTSRPYEQYF
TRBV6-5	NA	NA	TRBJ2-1	TGTGCCAGCAGTTCTCTCGGCAGGGGTTCCTGGGATGAGCAGTTCTTC	CASSSLGRGSWDEQFF
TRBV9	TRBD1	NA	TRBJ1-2	TGTGCCAGCAGCGGACAGGGAGTGAGCTATGGCTACACCTTC	CASSGQGVSYGYTF
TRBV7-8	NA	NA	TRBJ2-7	TGTGCCAGCAGCTTACTGGACCGAAAGCCGTTTTACGAGCAGTACTTC	CASSLLDRKPFYEQYF
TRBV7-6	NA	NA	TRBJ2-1	TGTGCCAGCAGCTTAACACAGCAACGCAGACCGGGGAATGAGCAGTTCTTC	CASSLTQQRRPGNEQFF
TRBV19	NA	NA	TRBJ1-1	TGTGCCAGTAGTATAGATCTCGGCAGGGTGAACACTGAAGCTTTCTTT	CASSIDLGRVNTEAFF
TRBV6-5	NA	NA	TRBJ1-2	TGTGCCAGCAGTTACTCGACAGGTCAGGGGTACTCCTTC	CASSYSTGQGYSF
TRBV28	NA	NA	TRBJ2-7	TGTGCCAGCAGTTTTTGGCTCTACGAGCAGTACTTC	CASSFWLYEQYF
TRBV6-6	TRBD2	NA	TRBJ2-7	TGTGCCAGCAGTCCGGGCGGGAGCTACGAGCAGTACTTC	CASSPGGSYEQYF
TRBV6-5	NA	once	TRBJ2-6	TGTGCCAGCAGGGGATTAAGTACTGGGGCCAACGTCCTGACTTTC	CASRGLSTGANVLTF
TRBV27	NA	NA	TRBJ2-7	TGTGCCACCCAGCAGGGGTACGAGCAGTACTTC	CATQQGYEQYF
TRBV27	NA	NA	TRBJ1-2	TGTGCCAGCAGTTCCTGGAAAGGGAAGTCGAATGGCTACACCTTC	CASSSWKGKSNGYTF
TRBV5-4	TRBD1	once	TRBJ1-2	TGTGCCAGCACCACCCAGGGGGTCGCGGGTGGCTACACCTTC	CASTTQGVAGGYTF
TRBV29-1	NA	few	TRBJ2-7	TGCAGCGTCCTTGACAGAAGCTACGAGCAGTACTTC	CSVLDRSYEQYF
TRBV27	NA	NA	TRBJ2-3	TGTGCCATATCCCGGATGGCCCCTCTTAGCACAGATACGCAGTATTTT	CAISRMAPLSTDTQYF
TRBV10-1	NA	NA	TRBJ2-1	TGCGCCAGCAGTGCTAGAGGGGTTATGAGCTCCTACAATGAGCAGTTCTTC	CASSARGVMSSYNEQFF
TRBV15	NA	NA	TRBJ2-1	TGTGCCACCAGCAGAGCAACAGGTAGAAATGAGCAGTTCTTC	CATSRATGRNEQFF
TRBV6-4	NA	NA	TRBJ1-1	TGTGCCAGCAGCCCGGGGGGGGCGAGTACTGAAGCTTTCTTT	CASSPGGASTEAFF
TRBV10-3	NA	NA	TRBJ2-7	TGTGCCGCCGGGACTTCCCGCGAGCAGTACTTC	CAAGTSREQYF
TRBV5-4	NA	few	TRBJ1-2	TGTGCCAGCAGCTCTTCGGGAACCCGGTTTGGCTACACCTTC	CASSSSGTRFGYTF
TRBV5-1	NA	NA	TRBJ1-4	TGCGCCAGCAGCTCTGGGACGGTAAATGAAAAACTGTTTTTT	CASSSGTVNEKLFF
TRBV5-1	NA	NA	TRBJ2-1	TGCGCCAGCAGAGCCGGGGTTGGGGCGCGGAATGAGCAGTTCTTC	CASRAGVGARNEQFF
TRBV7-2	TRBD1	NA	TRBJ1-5	TGTGCCAGCAGCTCCGGACAGGGTAATCAGCCCCAGCATTTT	CASSSGQGNQPQHF
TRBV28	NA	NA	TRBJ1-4	TGTGCCAGCAGGCTGGCGTCGGGCCCTAATGAAAAACTGTTTTTT	CASRLASGPNEKLFF
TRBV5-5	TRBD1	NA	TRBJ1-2	TGTGCCAGCAGCTTGACCGGGACAGGGGACCGAGGCTACACCTTC	CASSLTGTGDRGYTF
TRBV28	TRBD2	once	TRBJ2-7	TGTGCCAGCAGTTTATGGGCGACTAGCGGGAGGCCTATTTACGAGCAGTACTTC	CASSLWATSGRPIYEQYF
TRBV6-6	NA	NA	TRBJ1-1	TGTGCCAGCAGGGCCGGGGGGGAAATGAACACTGAAGCTTTCTTT	CASRAGGEMNTEAFF
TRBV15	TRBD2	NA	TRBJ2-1	TGTGCCACCAGCAGTTCCGGGACTAGATACAATGAGCAGTTCTTC	CATSSSGTRYNEQFF
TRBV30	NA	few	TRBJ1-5	TGTGCCTGGAGTGTATCCTCCAATCAGCCCCAGCATTTT	CAWSVSSNQPQHF
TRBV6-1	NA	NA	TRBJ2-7	TGTGCCAGCAGTGAAGCCGGACAGACCTACGAGCAGTACTTC	CASSEAGQTYEQYF
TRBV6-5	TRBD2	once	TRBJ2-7	TGTGCTACCGGGGGACTAGCGGACTACGAGCAGTACTTC	CATGGLADYEQYF